This is a list of T cell receptor beta chains from one sample in a study of blood T cell repertoires in COVID-19. Repertoires were generated with immunoSEQ multiplex PCR, while TCRdb's copy carries only in-frame clones and drops some. The sample carries 50,000 or so clones, 65% to 90% recorded once. The sequenced sample consisted of peripheral blood. These TCRs come from a human donor in a cohort sampled during active COVID-19. Both conserved end residues are part of each CDR3. The D gene is left open where the match is weak. Clone size is stated in some rows and not others, as once, few, many or a class when expanded.

v_call,j_call,d_call,clone_size,cdr3_nt,cdr3_aa
TRBV7-2,TRBJ2-3,TRBD2,-,TGTGCCAGCAGGAGGGTAGCGGGAGGCACAGATACGCAGTATTTT,CASRRVAGGTDTQYF
TRBV4-2,TRBJ1-1,TRBD1,once,TGTGCCAGCAGCCTCGGACAGGTGAACACTGAAGCTTTCTTT,CASSLGQVNTEAFF
TRBV19,TRBJ1-1,-,-,TGTGCCAGTAGTATAAGCACCATGAACACTGAAGCTTTCTTT,CASSISTMNTEAFF
TRBV6-2/TRBV6-3,TRBJ2-7,-,-,TGTGCCAGCAGTTGGACCGGGACTTTCGAGCAGTACTTC,CASSWTGTFEQYF
TRBV9,TRBJ2-5,TRBD2,-,TGTGCCAGCAGCGTAGGGTCTAGCGGGGGGAGAGAGACCCAGTACTTC,CASSVGSSGGRETQYF
TRBV5-6,TRBJ2-7,-,-,TGTGCCAGCAGCCCCGGGACACACAATTCCTACGAGCAGTACTTC,CASSPGTHNSYEQYF
TRBV2,TRBJ2-5,-,-,TGTGCCAGCAGTGAATCCCGTAAGACCCAGTACTTC,CASSESRKTQYF
TRBV19,TRBJ2-2,-,-,TGTGCCAGTCGACAGGTATCGAACACCGGGGAGCTGTTTTTT,CASRQVSNTGELFF
TRBV5-1,TRBJ2-3,TRBD2,once,TGCGCCAGCAGCCTAGGACTAGCGAGATCGACAGATACGCAGTATTTT,CASSLGLARSTDTQYF
TRBV5-1,TRBJ1-1,-,once,TGCGCCAGCAGCCCTCGGGCAGGGGAGAAAGTCACTGAAGCTTTCTTT,CASSPRAGEKVTEAFF
TRBV28,TRBJ2-7,-,-,TGTGCCAGCGGGCGAGAGCAGTACTTC,CASGREQYF
TRBV25-1,TRBJ2-2,TRBD1,-,TGTGCCAGCTCGGACAGGGCGAACACCGGGGAGCTGTTTTTT,CASSDRANTGELFF
TRBV11-2,TRBJ1-2,-,-,TGTGCCAGCAGCTTAGGGTGGACTGAGAACTATGGCTACACCTTC,CASSLGWTENYGYTF
TRBV18,TRBJ1-6,-,-,TGTGCCAGCTCACCACCCCCAGGACATGATTCACCCCTCCACTTT,CASSPPPGHDSPLHF
TRBV28,TRBJ2-1,TRBD1,-,TGTGCCAGCATCAAAAGAGGGGGCAGGCAGTTCTTC,CASIKRGGRQFF
TRBV3-1/TRBV3-2,TRBJ1-4,-,-,TGTGCCAGCAGCCAACGGAGGGGTGAAAAACTGTTTTTT,CASSQRRGEKLFF
TRBV2,TRBJ2-1,TRBD2,few,TGTGCCAGCAGTCTACTAGCGGGGGCCTACAATGAGCAGTTCTTC,CASSLLAGAYNEQFF
TRBV28,TRBJ1-6,TRBD1,few,TGTGCCAGCAGTGCTAACAGGGGACGGGATTCACCCCTCCACTTT,CASSANRGRDSPLHF
TRBV9,TRBJ2-2,TRBD1,-,TGTGCCAGCAGCTTACGGGACAGGATGAACACCGGGGAGCTGTTTTTT,CASSLRDRMNTGELFF